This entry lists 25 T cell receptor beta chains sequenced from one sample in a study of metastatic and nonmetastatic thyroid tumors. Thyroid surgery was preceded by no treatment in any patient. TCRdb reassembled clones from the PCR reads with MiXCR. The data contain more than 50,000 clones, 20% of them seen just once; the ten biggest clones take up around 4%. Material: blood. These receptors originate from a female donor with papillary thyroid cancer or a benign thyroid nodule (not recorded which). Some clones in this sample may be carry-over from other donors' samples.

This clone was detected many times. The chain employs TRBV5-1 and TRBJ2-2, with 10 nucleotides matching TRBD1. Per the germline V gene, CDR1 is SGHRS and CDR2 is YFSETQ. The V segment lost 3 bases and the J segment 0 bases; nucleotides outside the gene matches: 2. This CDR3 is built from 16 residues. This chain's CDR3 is CASSWTGGSNTGELFF. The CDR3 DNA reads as TGCGCCAGCAGCTGGACAGGGGGGTCGAACACCGGGGAGCTGTTTTTT.

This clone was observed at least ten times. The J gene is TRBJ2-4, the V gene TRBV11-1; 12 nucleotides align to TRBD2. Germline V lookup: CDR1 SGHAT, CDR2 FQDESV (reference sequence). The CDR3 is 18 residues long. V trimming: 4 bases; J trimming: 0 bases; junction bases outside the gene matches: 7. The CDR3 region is CASSSLTSGGLAKNIQYF. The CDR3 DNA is TGTGCCAGCAGCTCGTTGACTAGCGGGGGCTTAGCCAAAAACATTCAGTACTTC.

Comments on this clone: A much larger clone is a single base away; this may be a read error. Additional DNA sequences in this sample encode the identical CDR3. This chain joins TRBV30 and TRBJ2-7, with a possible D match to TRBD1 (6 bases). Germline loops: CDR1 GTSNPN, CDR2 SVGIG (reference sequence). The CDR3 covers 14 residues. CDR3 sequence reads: CARTGWDIPYGQYF. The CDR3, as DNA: TGTGCCCGGACCGGATGGGACATCCCCTACGGGCAGTACTTT. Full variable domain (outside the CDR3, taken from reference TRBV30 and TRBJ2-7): SQTIHQWPATLVQPVGSPLSLECTVEGTSNPNLYWYRQAAGRGLQLLFYSVGIGQISSEVPQNLSASRPQDRQFILSSKKLLLSDSGFYLCARTGWDIPYGQYFGPGTRLTVT.

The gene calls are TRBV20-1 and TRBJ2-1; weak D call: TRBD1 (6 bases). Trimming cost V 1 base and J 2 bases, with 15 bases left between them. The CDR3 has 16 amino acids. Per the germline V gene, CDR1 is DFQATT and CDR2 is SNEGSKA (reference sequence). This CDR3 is CSARVSGTWAYNEQFF. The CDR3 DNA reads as TGCAGTGCTAGAGTTAGTGGGACATGGGCCTACAATGAGCAGTTCTTC.

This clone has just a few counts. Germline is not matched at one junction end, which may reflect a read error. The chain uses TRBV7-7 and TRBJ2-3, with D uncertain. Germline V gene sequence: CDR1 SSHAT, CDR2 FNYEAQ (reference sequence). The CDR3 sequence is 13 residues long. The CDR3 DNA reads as TGTGCTAGCAGCGCGAGACCCACAGATACGCAGTATTTT. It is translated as CASSARPTDTQYF. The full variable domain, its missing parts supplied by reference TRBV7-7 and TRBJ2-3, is GAGVSQSPRYKVTKRGQDVTLRCDPISSHATLYWYQQALGQGPEFLTYFNYEAQPDKSGLPSDRFSAERPEGSISTLTIQRTEQRDSAMYRCASSARPTDTQYFGPGTRLTVL.

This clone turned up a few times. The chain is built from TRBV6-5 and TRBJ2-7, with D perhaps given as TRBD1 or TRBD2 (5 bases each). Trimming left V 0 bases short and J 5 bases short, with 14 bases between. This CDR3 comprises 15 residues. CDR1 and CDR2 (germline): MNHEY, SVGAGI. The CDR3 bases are TGTGCCAGCAGTTACTCGATCGGGGTGGGACACGAGCAGTACTTC. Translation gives CASSYSIGVGHEQYF.

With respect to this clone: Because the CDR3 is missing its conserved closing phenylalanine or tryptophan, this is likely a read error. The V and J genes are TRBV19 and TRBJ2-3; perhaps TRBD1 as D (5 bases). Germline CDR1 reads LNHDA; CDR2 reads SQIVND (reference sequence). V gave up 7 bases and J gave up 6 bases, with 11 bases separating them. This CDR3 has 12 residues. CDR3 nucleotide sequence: TGTGCCAGTAACAGGTTCCCTGATACGCAGTATTGT. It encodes CASNRFPDTQYC.

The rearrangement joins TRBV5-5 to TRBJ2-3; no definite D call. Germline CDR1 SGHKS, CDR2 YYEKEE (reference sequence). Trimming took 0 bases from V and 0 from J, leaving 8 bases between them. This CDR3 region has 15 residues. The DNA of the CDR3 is TGTGCCAGCAGCTTGGTGGGCTCTAGCACAGATACGCAGTATTTT. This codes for CASSLVGSSTDTQYF.

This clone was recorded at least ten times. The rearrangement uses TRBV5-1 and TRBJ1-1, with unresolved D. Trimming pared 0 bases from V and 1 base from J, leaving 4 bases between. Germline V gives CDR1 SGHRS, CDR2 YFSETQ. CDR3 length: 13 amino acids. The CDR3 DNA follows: TGCGCCAGCAGCTTGGTAAAGAACACTGAAGCTTTCTTT. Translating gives CASSLVKNTEAFF.

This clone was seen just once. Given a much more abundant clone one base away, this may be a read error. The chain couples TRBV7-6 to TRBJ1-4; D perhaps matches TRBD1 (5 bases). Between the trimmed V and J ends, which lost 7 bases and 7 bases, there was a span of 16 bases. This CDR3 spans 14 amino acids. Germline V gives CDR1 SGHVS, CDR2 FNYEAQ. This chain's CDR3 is CASIPWEGPEKLFF. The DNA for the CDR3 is TGTGCCAGCATTCCCTGGGAGGGACCTGAAAAACTGTTTTTT.

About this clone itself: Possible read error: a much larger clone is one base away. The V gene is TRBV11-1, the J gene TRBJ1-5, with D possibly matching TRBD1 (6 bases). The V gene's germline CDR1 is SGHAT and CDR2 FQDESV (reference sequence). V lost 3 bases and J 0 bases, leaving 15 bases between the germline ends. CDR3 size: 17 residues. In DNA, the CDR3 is TGTGCCAGCAGCTTCTCGGGGGCGGATTATAGCAATCAGCCCCAGCATTTT. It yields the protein CASSFSGADYSNQPQHF.

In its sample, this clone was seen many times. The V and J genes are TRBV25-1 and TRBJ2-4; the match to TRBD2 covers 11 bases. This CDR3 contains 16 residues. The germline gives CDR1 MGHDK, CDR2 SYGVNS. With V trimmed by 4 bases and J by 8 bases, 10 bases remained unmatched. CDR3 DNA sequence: TGTGCCAGCAGTGCGAGTAGCGGGGGGGGTAGGGACATTCAGTACTTC. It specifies CASSASSGGGRDIQYF. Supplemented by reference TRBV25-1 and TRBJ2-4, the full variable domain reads EADIYQTPRYLVIGTGKKITLECSQTMGHDKMYWYQQDPGMELHLIHYSYGVNSTEKGDLSSESTVSRIRTEHFPLTLESARPSHTSQYLCASSASSGGGRDIQYFGAGTRLSVL.

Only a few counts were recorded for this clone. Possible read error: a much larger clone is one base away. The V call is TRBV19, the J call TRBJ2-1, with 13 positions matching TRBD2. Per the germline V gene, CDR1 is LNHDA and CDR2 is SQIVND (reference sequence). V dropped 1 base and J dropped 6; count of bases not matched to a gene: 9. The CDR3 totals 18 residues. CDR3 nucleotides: TGTGCCAGTAGTATAGCAGTACTAGCGGGAGGGCCCTTCAATGAGCAGTTCTTC. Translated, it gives CASSIAVLAGGPFNEQFF.

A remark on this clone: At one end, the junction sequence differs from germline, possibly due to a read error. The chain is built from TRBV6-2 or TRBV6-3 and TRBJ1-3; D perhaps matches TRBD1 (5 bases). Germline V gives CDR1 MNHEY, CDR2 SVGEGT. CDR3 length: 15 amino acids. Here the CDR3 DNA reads TGTGCCAGCAGTTACGGGGGGTCCCGTGGAAACACCATAGACTTT. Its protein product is CASSYGGSRGNTIDF.

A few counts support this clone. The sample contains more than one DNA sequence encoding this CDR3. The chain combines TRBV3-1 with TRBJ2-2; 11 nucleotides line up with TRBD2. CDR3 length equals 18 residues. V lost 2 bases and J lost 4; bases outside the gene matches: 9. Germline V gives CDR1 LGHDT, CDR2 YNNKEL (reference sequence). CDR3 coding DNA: TGTGCCAGCAGCCAACTCGGCGGCACTAGCGGGGGCACCGGGGAGCTGTTTTTT. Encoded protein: CASSQLGGTSGGTGELFF. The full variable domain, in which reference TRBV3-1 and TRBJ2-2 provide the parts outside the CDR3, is DTAVSQTPKYLVTQMGNDKSIKCEQNLGHDTMYWYKQDSKKFLKIMFSYNNKELIINETVPNRFSPKSPDKAHLNLHINSLELGDSAVYFCASSQLGGTSGGTGELFFGEGSRLTVL.

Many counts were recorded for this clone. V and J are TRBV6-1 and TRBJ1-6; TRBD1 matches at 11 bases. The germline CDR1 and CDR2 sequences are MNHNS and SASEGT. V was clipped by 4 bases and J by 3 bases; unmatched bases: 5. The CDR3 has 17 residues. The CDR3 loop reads CASSARTGGVYNSPLHF. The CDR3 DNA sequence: TGTGCCAGCAGTGCGCGGACAGGGGGCGTCTATAATTCACCCCTCCACTTT.

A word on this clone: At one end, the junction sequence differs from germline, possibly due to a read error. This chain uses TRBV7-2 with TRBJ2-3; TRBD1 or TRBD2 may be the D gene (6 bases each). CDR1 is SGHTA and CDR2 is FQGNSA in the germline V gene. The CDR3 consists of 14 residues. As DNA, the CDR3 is TGTGCCAGCAATTTGGGGGGCCGACGGGATACGCATTATTTT. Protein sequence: CASNLGGRRDTHYF.

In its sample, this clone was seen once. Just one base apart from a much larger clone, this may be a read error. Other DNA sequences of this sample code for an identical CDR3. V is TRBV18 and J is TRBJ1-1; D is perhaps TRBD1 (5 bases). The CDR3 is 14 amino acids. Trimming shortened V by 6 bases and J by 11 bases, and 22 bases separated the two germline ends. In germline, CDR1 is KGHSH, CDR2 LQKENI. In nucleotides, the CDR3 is TGTGCCAGCTCCCCGGGAGGGGCCCCTCCTGGTGCTTTCTTT. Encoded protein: CASSPGGAPPGAFF.

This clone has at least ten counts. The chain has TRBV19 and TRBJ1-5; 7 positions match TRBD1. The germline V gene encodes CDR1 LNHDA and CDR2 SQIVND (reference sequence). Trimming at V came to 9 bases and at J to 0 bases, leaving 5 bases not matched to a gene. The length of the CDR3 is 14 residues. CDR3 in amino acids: CASQGQYSNQPQHF. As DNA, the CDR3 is TGTGCCAGCCAGGGACAGTATAGCAATCAGCCCCAGCATTTT.

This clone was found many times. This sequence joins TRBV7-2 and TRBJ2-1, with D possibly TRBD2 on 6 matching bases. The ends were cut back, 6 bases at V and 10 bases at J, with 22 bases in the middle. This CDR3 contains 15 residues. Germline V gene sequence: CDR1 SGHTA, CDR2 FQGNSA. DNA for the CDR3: TGTGCCAGCAGTTTGGACTACTTCACCCAACCAGAGCAGTTCTTC. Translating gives CASSLDYFTQPEQFF.

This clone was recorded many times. CDR3 DNA: TGTGCCATCAGTGAGGGGACCGCCTATGGCTACACCTTC. The encoded protein is CAISEGTAYGYTF. The gene calls are TRBV10-3 and TRBJ1-2, with D perhaps matching TRBD1 (5 bases). This CDR3 has 13 amino acids. Trimming removed 2 bases from V and 4 bases from J, with 8 bases in between. Germline V gene data show CDR1 as ENHRY and CDR2 as SYGVKD.

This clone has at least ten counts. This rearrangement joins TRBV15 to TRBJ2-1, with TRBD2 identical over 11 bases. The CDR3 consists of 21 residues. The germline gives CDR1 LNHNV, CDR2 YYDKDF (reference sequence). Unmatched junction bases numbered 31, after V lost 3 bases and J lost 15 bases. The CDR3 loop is CATSSQFLTGILTSGTVGRFF. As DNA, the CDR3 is TGTGCCACCAGCAGCCAATTCCTGACAGGGATTTTGACTAGCGGGACAGTTGGACGGTTCTTC. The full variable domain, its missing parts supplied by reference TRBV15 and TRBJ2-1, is DAMVIQNPRYQVTQFGKPVTLSCSQTLNHNVMYWYQQKSSQAPKLLFHYYDKDFNNEADTPDNFQSRRPNTSFCFLDIRSPGLGDTAMYLCATSSQFLTGILTSGTVGRFFGPGTRLTVL.

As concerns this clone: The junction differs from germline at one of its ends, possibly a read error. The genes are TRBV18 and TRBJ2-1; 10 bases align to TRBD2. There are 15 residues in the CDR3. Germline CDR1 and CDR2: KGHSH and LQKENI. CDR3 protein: CASSQGTSDVDELFF. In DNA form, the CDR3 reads TGTGCCAGCTCACAAGGGACTAGCGATGTCGATGAGCTGTTCTTC.

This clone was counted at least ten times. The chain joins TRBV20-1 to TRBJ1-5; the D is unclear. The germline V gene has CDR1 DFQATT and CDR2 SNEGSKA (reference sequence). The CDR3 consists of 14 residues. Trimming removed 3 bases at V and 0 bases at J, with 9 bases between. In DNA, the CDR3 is TGCAGTGCTAGCTGGCAGAATAGCAATCAGCCCCAGCATTTT. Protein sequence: CSASWQNSNQPQHF.

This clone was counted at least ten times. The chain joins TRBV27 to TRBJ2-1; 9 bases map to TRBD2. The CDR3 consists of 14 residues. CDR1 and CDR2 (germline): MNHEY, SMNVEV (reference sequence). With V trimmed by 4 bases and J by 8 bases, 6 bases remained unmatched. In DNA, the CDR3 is TGTGCCAGCAGTTGGAGTAGCGGGAGAGATGAGCAGTTCTTC. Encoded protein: CASSWSSGRDEQFF.